This T cell receptor beta chain appears in the sequencing data of a study of cytomegalovirus exposure and HLA in healthy donors. Findings of the study overall: In a later analysis, TCR beta V- and J-gene trimming showed a link to a missense DCLRE1C variant.

A note on this clone: The antigen remains unidentified.

60 Vbeta and 13 Jbeta primers were used in PCR. Clones were sequenced by immunoSEQ multiplex PCR, and TCRdb holds only the in-frame ones, with some missing. The sample has approximately 130,000 clones; about 85% are singletons. The germline gives CDR1 SGHNT, CDR2 YYREEE (reference sequence). The CDR3 runs to 16 residues. V lost 2 bases, J lost 5 bases, and 12 bases stayed unmatched. The source material was PBMCs. This receptor was taken from a boy aged 5-17 years in good health and CMV-seronegative. The chain has TRBV5-4 and TRBJ2-7; TRBD1 matches at 8 bases. This CDR3 reads CASSLWKKGQDHEQYF. In DNA, the CDR3 is TGTGCCAGCAGCTTATGGAAGAAGGGACAGGACCACGAGCAGTACTTC.